This TCR beta chain was sequenced for a study of T-cell reconstitution after alpha-beta-depleted transplantation in children. Findings and limits, study-wide: At day 60, the high TCRbeta diversity found in some patients originated from recipient T cells and thymic progenitors that had survived. In patients about two months after transplant, alpha-beta T cells reportedly arose from several hundred expanded graft clones. At one year after transplant, newly produced T cells mostly accounted for T-cell counts and diversity.

Preparation of the TCRbeta library was carried out with unique molecular identifiers. From the PCR reads, TCRdb called clonotypes with MiXCR, one entry per CDR3 protein. This table holds fewer than 150,000 distinct CDR3 sequences, under 30% found once. This clonotype was counted between two and nine times. Its antigen is not identified. Here the sequenced sample was PBMCs, mostly from graft donor cells, taken 180 days after TCRalphabeta/CD19-depleted stem cell transplant. This clonotype was sampled from a male patient aged 2 to 9 who had a stem cell transplant for chronic granulomatous disease, so the T cells may come from the graft donor.

DNA for the CDR3: TGTGCCAGCAGTGACGCGGGGGCTCCCGATGAGCAGTTCTTC. Protein product: CASSDAGAPDEQFF. The rearrangement links TRBV6-1 to TRBJ2-1; D might be TRBD2 (7 bases). CDR1 and CDR2 from the germline V gene are MNHNS and SASEGT. Trimming removed 3 bases from V and 8 bases from J, with 14 bases in between. The CDR3 runs to 14 residues.